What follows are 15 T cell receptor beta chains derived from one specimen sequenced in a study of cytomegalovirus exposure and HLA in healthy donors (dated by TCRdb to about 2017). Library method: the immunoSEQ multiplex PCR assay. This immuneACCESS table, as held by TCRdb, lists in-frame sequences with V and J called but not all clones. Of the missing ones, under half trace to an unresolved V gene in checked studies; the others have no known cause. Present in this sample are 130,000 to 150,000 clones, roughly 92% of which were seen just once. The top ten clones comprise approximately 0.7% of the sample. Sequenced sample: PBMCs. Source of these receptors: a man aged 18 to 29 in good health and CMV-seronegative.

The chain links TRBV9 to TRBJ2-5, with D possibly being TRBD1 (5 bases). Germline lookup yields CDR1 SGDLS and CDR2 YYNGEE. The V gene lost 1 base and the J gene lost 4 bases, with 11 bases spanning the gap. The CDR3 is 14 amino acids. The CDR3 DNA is TGTGCCAGCAGCGTACTCAGGGCTCGAGAGACCCAGTACTTC. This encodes CASSVLRARETQYF.

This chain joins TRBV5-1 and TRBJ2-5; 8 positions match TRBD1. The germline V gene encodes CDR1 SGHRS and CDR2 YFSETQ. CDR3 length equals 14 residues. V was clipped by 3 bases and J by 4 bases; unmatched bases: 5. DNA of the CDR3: TGCGCCAGCAGCTACGACAGGGGCATAGAGACCCAGTACTTC. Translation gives CASSYDRGIETQYF.

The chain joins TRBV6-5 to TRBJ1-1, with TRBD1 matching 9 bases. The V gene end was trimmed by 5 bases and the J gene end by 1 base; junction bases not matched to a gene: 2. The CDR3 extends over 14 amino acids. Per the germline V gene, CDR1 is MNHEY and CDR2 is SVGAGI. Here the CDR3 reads CASSQGQGNTEAFF. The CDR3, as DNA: TGTGCCAGCAGTCAGGGACAGGGGAACACTGAAGCTTTCTTT.

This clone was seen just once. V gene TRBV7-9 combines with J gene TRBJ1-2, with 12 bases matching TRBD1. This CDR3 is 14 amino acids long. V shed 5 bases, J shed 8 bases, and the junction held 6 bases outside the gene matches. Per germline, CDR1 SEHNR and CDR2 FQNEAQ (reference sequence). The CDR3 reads CASSPGQGAGGYTF. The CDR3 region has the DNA TGTGCCAGCAGCCCGGGACAGGGGGCGGGCGGCTACACCTTC.

In nucleotides, the CDR3 is TGTGCCAGCAGCAGGAGGGACAGGGACTATGGCTACACCTTC. Translation gives CASSRRDRDYGYTF. V usage is TRBV21-1 and J usage is TRBJ1-2; TRBD1, the table's D call, lacks a check against the DNA. TRBV21-1 is termed a pseudogene. This CDR3 region has 14 residues.

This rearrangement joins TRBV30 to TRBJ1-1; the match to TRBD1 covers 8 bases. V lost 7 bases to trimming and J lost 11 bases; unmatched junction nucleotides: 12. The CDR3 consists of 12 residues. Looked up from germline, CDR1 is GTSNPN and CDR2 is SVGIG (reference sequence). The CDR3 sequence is CAYTPGGVGAFF. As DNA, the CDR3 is TGTGCCTACACCCCAGGGGGCGTGGGGGCTTTCTTT.

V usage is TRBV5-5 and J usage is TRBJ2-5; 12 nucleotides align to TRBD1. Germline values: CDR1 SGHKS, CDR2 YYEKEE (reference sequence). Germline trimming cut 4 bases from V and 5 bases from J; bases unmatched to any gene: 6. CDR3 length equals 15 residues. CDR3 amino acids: CASSGGTGGLETQYF. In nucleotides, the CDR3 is TGTGCCAGCAGCGGGGGGACAGGGGGCTTGGAGACCCAGTACTTC.

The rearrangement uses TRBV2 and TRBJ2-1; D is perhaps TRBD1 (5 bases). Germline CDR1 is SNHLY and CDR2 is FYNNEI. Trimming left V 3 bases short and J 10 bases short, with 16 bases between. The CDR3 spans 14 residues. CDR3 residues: CASSESRVEREQFF. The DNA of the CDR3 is TGTGCCAGCAGTGAGTCCAGGGTTGAACGGGAGCAGTTCTTC.

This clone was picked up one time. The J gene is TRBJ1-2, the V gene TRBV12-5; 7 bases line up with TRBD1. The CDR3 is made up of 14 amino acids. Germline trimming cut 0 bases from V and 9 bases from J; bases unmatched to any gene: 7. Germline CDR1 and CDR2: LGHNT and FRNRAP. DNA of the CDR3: TGTGCTAGTGGTTTGGTACAGGGGCTTAACCGCTACACCTTC. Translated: CASGLVQGLNRYTF. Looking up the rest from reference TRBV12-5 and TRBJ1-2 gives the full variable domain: DARVTQTPRHKVTEMGQEVTMRCQPILGHNTVFWYRQTMMQGLELLAYFRNRAPLDDSGMPKDRFSAEMPDATLATLKIQPSEPRDSAVYFCASGLVQGLNRYTFGSGTRLTVV.

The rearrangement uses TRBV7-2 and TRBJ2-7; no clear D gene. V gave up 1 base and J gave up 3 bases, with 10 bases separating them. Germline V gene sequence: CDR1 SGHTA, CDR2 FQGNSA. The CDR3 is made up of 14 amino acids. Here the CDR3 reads CASSLVGPDYEQYV. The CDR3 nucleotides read TGTGCCAGCAGCTTAGTTGGACCCGACTACGAGCAGTACGTC.

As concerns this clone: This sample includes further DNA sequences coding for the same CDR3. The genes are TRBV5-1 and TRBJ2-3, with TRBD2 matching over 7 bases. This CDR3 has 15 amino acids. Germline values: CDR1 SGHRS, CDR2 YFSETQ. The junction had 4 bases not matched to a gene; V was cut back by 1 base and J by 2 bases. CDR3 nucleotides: TGCGCCAGCAGCTTGCGGGGGGTCCACACAGATACGCAGTATTTT. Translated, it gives CASSLRGVHTDTQYF.

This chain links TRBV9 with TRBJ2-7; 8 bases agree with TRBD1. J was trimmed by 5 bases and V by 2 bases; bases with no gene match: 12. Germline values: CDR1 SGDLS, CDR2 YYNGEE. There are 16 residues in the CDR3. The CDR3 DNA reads TGTGCCAGCAGCGTGTCCGGCTCGGACAGGGCCCACGAGCAGTACTTC. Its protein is CASSVSGSDRAHEQYF. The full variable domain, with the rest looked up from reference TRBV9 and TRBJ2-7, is DSGVTQTPKHLITATGQRVTLRCSPRSGDLSVYWYQQSLDQGLQFLIQYYNGEERAKGNILERFSAQQFPDLHSELNLSSLELGDSALYFCASSVSGSDRAHEQYFGPGTRLTVT.

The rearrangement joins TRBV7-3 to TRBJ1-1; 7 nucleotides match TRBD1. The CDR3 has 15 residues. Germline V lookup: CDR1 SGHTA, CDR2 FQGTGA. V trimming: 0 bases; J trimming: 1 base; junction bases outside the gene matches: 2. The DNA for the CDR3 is TGTGCCAGCAGCTTAACGGGACAGAGGAACACTGAAGCTTTCTTT. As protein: CASSLTGQRNTEAFF.

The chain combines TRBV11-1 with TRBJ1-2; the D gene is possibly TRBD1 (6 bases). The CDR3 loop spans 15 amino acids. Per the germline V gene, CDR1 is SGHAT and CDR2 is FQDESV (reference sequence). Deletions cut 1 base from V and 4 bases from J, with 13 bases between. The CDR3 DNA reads TGTGCCAGCAGCTTAGACGGACAGACACCCTATGGCTACACCTTC. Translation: CASSLDGQTPYGYTF.

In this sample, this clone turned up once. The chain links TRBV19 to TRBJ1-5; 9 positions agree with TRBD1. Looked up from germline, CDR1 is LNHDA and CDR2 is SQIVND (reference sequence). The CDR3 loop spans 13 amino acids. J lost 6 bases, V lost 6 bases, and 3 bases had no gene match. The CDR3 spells CASRGQGSQPQHF. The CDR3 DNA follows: TGTGCCAGTAGGGGACAGGGAAGTCAGCCCCAGCATTTT.